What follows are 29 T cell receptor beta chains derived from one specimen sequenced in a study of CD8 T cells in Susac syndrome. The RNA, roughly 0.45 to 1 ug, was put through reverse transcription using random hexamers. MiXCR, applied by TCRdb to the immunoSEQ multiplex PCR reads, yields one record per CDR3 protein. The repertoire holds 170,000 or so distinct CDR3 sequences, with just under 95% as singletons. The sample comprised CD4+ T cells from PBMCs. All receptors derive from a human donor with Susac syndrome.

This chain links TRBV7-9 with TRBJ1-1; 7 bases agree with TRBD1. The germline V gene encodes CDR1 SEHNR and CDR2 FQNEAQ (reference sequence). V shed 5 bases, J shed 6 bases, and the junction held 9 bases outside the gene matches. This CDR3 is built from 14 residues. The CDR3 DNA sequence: TGTGCCAGCAGCCGAGAGTGGGACAGCCCTGAAGCTTTCTTT. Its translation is CASSREWDSPEAFF.

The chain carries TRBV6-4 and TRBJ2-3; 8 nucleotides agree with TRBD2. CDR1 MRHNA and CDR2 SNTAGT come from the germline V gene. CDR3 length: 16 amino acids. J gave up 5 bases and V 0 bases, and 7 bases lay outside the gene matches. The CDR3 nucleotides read TGTGCCAGCAGTGACTCCGGACTAGCCGCCGGAGATACGCAGTATTTT. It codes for CASSDSGLAAGDTQYF.

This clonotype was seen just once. The CDR3: CASSQGLAPLHF. In DNA, the CDR3 is TGTGCCAGCAGCCAAGGCCTAGCACCCCTCCACTTT. The chain links TRBV14 to TRBJ1-6, with D uncertain. This CDR3 comprises 12 residues. Germline V gene sequence: CDR1 SGHDN, CDR2 FVKESK. Between the trimmed V and J ends, which lost 1 base and 11 bases, there was a span of 6 bases.

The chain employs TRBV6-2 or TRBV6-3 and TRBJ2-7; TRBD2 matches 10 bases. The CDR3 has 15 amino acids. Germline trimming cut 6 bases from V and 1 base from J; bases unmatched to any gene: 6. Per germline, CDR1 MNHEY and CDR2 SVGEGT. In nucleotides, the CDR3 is TGTGCCAGCAGATTCAGCGGGAGGGTTTCCTACGAGCAGTACTTC. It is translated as CASRFSGRVSYEQYF.

DNA for the CDR3: TGTGCCTGGAGTGGAGTTATGCTTAACTCTTACAATGAGCAGTTCTTC. This sequence encodes CAWSGVMLNSYNEQFF. The J gene is TRBJ2-1, the V gene TRBV30; no definite D call. CDR3 size: 16 residues. The germline CDR1 and CDR2 sequences are GTSNPN and SVGIG (reference sequence). With 1 base removed from V and 4 bases from J, the gap between germline ends came to 17 bases.

CDR3 protein: CSASRGGLSYEQYF. Written as DNA, the CDR3 is TGCAGTGCTAGTCGCGGGGGGCTCTCCTACGAGCAGTACTTC. The V gene is TRBV20-1, the J gene TRBJ2-7; TRBD2 matches at 8 bases. The ends lost 3 bases at V and 0 bases at J; junction bases unmatched: 4. Germline V gene sequence: CDR1 DFQATT, CDR2 SNEGSKA (reference sequence). The CDR3 spans 14 residues.

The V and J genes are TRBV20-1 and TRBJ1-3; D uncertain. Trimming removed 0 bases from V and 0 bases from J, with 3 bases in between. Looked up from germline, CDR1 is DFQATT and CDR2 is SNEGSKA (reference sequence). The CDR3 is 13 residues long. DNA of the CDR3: TGCAGTGCTAGAGATCCCTCTGGAAACACCATATATTTT. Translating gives CSARDPSGNTIYF.

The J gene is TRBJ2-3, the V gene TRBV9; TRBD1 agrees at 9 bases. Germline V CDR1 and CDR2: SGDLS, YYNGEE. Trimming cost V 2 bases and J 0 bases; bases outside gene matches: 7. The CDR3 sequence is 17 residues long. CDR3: CASSVWQGQGSTDTQYF. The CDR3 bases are TGTGCCAGCAGCGTTTGGCAAGGACAGGGGAGCACAGATACGCAGTATTTT.

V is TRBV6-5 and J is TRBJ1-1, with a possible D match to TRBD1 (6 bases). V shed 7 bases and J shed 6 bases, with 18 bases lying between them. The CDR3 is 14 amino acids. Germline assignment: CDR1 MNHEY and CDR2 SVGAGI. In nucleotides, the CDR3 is TGTGCCAGCACTGGCGGGGCAGGGGATTCTGAAGCTTTCTTT. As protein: CASTGGAGDSEAFF.

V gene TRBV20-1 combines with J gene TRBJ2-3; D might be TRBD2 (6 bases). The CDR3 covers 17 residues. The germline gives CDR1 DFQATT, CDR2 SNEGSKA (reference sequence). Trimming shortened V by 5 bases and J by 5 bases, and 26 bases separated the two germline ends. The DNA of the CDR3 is TGCAGTGCTGAAAAGTACCGAGGAGGGGCAAATAAAGATACGCAGTATTTT. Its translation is CSAEKYRGGANKDTQYF.

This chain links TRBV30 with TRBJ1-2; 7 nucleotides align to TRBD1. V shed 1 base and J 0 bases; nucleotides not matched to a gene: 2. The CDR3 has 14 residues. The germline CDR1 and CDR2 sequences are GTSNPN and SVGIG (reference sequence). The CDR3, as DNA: TGTGCCTGGAGTGAGGGACAGTCTAACTATGGCTACACCTTC. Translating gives CAWSEGQSNYGYTF.

The CDR3 DNA reads as TGTGCCAGCAGTGAAAGTCGGGTAAAACTGTTTTTT. Protein product: CASSESRVKLFF. The V and J genes are TRBV2 and TRBJ1-4, with D unclear. V shed 2 bases and J shed 10 bases, with 8 bases lying between them. The germline CDR1 and CDR2 sequences are SNHLY and FYNNEI. This CDR3 has 12 residues.

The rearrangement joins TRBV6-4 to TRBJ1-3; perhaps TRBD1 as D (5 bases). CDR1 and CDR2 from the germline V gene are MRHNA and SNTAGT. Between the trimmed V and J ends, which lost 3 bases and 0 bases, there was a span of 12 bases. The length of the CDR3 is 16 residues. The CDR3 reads CASSDTGTSSGNTIYF. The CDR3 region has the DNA TGTGCCAGCAGTGATACCGGGACTTCCTCTGGAAACACCATATATTTT.

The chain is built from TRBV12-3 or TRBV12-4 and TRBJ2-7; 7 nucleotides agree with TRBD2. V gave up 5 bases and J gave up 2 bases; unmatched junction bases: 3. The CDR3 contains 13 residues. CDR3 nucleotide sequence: TGTGCCAGCAGTGGCGGGGGTACCTACGAGCAGTACTTC. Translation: CASSGGGTYEQYF.

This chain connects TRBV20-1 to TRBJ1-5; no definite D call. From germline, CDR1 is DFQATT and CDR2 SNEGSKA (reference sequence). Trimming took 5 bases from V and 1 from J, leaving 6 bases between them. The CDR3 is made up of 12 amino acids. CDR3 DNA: TGCAGTGCTGGTTTCAGCAATCAGCCCCAGCATTTT. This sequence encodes CSAGFSNQPQHF.

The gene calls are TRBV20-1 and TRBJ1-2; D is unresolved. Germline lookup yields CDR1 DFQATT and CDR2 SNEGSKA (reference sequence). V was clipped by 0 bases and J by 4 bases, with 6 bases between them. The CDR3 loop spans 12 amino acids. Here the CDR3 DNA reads TGCAGTGCTAGAGAGGCTGTCTATGGCTACACCTTC. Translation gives CSAREAVYGYTF.

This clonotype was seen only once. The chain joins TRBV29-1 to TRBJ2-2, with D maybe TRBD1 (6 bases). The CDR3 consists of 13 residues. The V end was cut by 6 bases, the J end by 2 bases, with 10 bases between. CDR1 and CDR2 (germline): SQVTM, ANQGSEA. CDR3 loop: CSVSQGNTGELFF. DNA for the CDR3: TGCAGCGTGTCACAGGGAAACACCGGGGAGCTGTTTTTT.

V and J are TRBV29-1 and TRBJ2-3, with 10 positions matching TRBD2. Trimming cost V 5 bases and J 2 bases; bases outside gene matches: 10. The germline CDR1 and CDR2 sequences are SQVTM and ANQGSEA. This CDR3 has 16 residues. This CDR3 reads CSVNNPLAGTTDTQYF. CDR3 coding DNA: TGCAGCGTTAACAATCCACTAGCGGGAACCACAGATACGCAGTATTTT.

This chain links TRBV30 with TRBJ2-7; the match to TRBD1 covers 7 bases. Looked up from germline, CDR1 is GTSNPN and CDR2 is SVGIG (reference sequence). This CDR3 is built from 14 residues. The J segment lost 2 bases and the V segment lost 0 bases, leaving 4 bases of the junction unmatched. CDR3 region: CAWSVTGTAYEQYF. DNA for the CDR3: TGTGCCTGGAGTGTAACCGGGACAGCCTACGAGCAGTACTTC.

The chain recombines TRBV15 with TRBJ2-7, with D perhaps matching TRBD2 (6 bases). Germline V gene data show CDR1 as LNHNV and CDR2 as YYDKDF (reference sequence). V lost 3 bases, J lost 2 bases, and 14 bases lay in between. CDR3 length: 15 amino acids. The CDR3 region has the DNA TGTGCCACCAGCAGGGAGGGAGGTCTCGCCTACGAGCAGTACTTC. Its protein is CATSREGGLAYEQYF.

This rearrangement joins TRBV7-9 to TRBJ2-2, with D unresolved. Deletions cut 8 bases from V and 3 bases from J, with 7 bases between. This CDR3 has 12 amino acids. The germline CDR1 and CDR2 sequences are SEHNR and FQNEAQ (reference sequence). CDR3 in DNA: TGTGCCAGCGCAGTTTACACCGGGGAGCTGTTTTTT. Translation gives CASAVYTGELFF. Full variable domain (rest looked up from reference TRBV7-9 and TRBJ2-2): DTGVSQNPRHKITKRGQNVTFRCDPISEHNRLYWYRQTLGQGPEFLTYFQNEAQLEKSRLLSDRFSAERPKGSFSTLEIQRTEQGDSAMYLCASAVYTGELFFGEGSRLTVL.

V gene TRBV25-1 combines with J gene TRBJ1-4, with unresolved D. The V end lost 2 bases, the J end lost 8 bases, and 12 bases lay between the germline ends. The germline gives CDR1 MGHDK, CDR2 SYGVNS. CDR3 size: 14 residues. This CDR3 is CASSEGGVYEKLFF. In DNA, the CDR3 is TGTGCCAGCAGTGAAGGCGGGGTTTACGAAAAACTGTTTTTT.

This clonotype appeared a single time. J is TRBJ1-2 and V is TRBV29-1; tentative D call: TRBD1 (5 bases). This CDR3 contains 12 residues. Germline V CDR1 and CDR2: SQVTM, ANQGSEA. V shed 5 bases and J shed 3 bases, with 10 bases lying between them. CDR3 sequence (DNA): TGCAGCGTTCGGGACTCCGACTATGGCTACACCTTC. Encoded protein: CSVRDSDYGYTF. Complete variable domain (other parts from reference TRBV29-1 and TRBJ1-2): SAVISQKPSRDICQRGTSLTIQCQVDSQVTMMFWYRQQPGQSLTLIATANQGSEATYESGFVIDKFPISRPNLTFSTLTVSNMSPEDSSIYLCSVRDSDYGYTFGSGTRLTVV.

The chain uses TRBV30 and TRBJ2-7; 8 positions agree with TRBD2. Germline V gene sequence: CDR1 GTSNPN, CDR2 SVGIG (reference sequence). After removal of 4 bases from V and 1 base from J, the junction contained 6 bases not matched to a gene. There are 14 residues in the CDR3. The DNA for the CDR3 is TGTGCCTGGACGGAGACTAGCGCTTCCTACGAGCAGTACTTC. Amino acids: CAWTETSASYEQYF.

DNA of the CDR3: TGTGCCAGCATCTCAACCTCCGGGGCTGAAGCTTTCTTT. Its translation is CASISTSGAEAFF. V is TRBV3-1 and J is TRBJ1-1; no firm D call. Germline CDR1 is LGHDT and CDR2 is YNNKEL (reference sequence). CDR3 length: 13 amino acids. V was trimmed by 7 bases and J by 6 bases, leaving 15 bases between them.

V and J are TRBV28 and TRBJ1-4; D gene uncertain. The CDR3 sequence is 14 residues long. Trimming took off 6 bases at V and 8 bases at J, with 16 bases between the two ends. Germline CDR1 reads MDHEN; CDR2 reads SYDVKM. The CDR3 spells CASRPESGVEKLFF. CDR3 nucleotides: TGTGCCAGCAGACCAGAGTCCGGCGTCGAAAAACTGTTTTTT. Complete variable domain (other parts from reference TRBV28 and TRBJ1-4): DVKVTQSSRYLVKRTGEKVFLECVQDMDHENMFWYRQDPGLGLRLIYFSYDVKMKEKGDIPEGYSVSREKKERFSLILESASTNQTSMYLCASRPESGVEKLFFGSGTQLSVL.

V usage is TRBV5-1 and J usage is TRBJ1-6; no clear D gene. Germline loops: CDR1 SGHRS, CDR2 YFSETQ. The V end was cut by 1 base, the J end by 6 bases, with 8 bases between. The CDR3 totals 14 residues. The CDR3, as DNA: TGCGCCAGCAGCTTGAACGGAATTAATTCACCCCTCCACTTT. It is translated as CASSLNGINSPLHF.

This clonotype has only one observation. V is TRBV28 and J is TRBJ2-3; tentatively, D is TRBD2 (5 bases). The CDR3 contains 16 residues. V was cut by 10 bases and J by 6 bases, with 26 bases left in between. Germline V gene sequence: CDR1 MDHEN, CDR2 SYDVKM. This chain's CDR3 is CATGHEEGLGLDTQYF. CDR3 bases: TGTGCCACAGGCCACGAAGAGGGATTAGGGTTGGATACGCAGTATTTT.

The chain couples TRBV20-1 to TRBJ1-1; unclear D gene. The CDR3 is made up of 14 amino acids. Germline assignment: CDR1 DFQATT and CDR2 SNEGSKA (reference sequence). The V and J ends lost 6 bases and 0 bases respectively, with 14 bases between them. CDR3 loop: CSAYLSRVNTEAFF. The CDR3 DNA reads TGCAGTGCATATCTGAGTCGCGTGAACACTGAAGCTTTCTTT.